Presented here are 10 T cell receptor beta chains from one specimen sequenced in a study of blood T cell repertoires in COVID-19. The table came from immunoSEQ multiplex PCR; TCRdb's copy has only in-frame clones and leaves some out. The sample has 20,000 to 25,000 clones, 80% to 85% seen once. Source material: peripheral blood. The origin of the receptors is a man aged 80 or over with active or convalescent COVID-19.

The chain uses TRBV6-5 and TRBJ2-1; 7 positions agree with TRBD1. The V gene's germline CDR1 is MNHEY and CDR2 SVGAGI. This CDR3 region has 15 residues. V shed 8 bases and J 10 bases; nucleotides not matched to a gene: 17. As DNA, the CDR3 is TGTGCCAGCCGGAATGAAGAGGGGGCAATTGGAGAGCAGTTCTTC. As protein: CASRNEEGAIGEQFF.

The chain's CDR3 is CASRARVNTEAFF. DNA for the CDR3: TGTGCCAGCAGGGCCAGGGTCAACACTGAAGCTTTCTTT. The chain carries TRBV27 and TRBJ1-1, with D possibly being TRBD1 (5 bases). The germline gives CDR1 MNHEY, CDR2 SMNVEV (reference sequence). The CDR3 extends over 13 amino acids. V gave up 6 bases and J gave up 2 bases, with 10 bases separating them.

The chain links TRBV30 to TRBJ2-5, with 14 positions matching TRBD2. The CDR3 has 17 amino acids. Germline V gene lookup returns CDR1 GTSNPN and CDR2 SVGIG (reference sequence). The trim removed 1 base at V and 4 bases at J, leaving 8 bases unmatched. CDR3 sequence: CAWSGGTSGRWGETQYF. The CDR3 DNA follows: TGTGCCTGGAGTGGGGGGACTAGCGGGAGATGGGGAGAGACCCAGTACTTC. The entire variable domain, with the rest obtained from reference TRBV30 and TRBJ2-5, is as follows: SQTIHQWPATLVQPVGSPLSLECTVEGTSNPNLYWYRQAAGRGLQLLFYSVGIGQISSEVPQNLSASRPQDRQFILSSKKLLLSDSGFYLCAWSGGTSGRWGETQYFGPGTRLLVL.

This clone was detected only once. The chain links TRBV11-2 to TRBJ1-1; the D is unclear. V was pared by 7 bases and J by 5 bases, with 14 bases between. The CDR3 consists of 13 residues. Germline V gene data show CDR1 as SGHAT and CDR2 as FQNNGV. The CDR3 DNA is TGTGCCAGCACCATTCGCGCGGGTACTGAAGCTTTCTTT. Its protein is CASTIRAGTEAFF. Full variable domain (outside the CDR3, taken from reference TRBV11-2 and TRBJ1-1): EAGVAQSPRYKIIEKRQSVAFWCNPISGHATLYWYQQILGQGPKLLIQFQNNGVVDDSQLPKDRFSAERLKGVDSTLKIQPAKLEDSAVYLCASTIRAGTEAFFGQGTRLTVV.

Only one count was recorded for this clone. V gene TRBV29-1 combines with J gene TRBJ2-1, with D maybe TRBD2 (6 bases). The CDR3 covers 13 residues. Germline CDR1 and CDR2: SQVTM and ANQGSEA. Here the CDR3 DNA reads TGCCACGGGCGGGGCAGCTCCTACAATGAGCAGTTCTTC. The encoded protein is CHGRGSSYNEQFF.

This chain connects TRBV7-2 to TRBJ2-6, with a possible D match to TRBD2 (5 bases). This CDR3 spans 18 amino acids. Per germline, CDR1 SGHTA and CDR2 FQGNSA. V lost 5 bases to trimming and J lost 0 bases, with 17 bases between them. The CDR3: CASSPRGEYRSGANVLTF. The CDR3 nucleotides are TGTGCCAGCAGCCCACGGGGAGAGTATCGCTCTGGGGCCAACGTCCTGACTTTC.

The chain uses TRBV9 and TRBJ2-1; 8 bases map to TRBD2. The J segment lost 7 bases and the V segment lost 0 bases, leaving 6 bases of the junction unmatched. Germline V CDR1 and CDR2: SGDLS, YYNGEE. The length of the CDR3 is 15 residues. This chain's CDR3 is CASSVVGLAGNEQFF. DNA for the CDR3: TGTGCCAGCAGCGTAGTAGGACTAGCAGGGAATGAGCAGTTCTTC.

The chain has TRBV28 and TRBJ1-2, with TRBD1 matching 7 bases. The J segment lost 4 bases and the V segment lost 6 bases, leaving 14 bases of the junction unmatched. The germline V gene encodes CDR1 MDHEN and CDR2 SYDVKM. This CDR3 has 16 amino acids. The CDR3 sequence: CASREGAGDASYGYTF. CDR3 sequence (DNA): TGTGCCAGCAGAGAGGGGGCCGGGGACGCAAGCTATGGCTACACCTTC.

The J gene is TRBJ2-3, the V gene TRBV4-2; maybe TRBD2 (7 bases). V dropped 3 bases and J dropped 5 bases, with 12 bases sitting between them. The CDR3 loop spans 14 amino acids. Germline V gene sequence: CDR1 LGHNA, CDR2 YNFKEQ. As DNA, the CDR3 is TGTGCCAGCAGCCAGGGGGGGGGCAAAGATACGCAGTATTTT. Protein: CASSQGGGKDTQYF.

The chain has TRBV27 and TRBJ1-1; D is uncertain. The CDR3 sequence is 14 residues long. V was cut by 0 bases and J by 4 bases, with 9 bases left in between. CDR1 and CDR2 from the germline V gene are MNHEY and SMNVEV (reference sequence). For the CDR3, the DNA is TGTGCCAGCAGTTTATCGGGCATTCGCACTGAAGCTTTCTTT. It encodes CASSLSGIRTEAFF.